Below, one TCR beta chain is given with its context. TCRdb keeps only in-frame clones here, not all; method: immunoSEQ multiplex PCR. The sample shows approximately 180,000 clones, 70% to 85% of them seen only once. Participants, roughly 18 to 90 years old, spanned around 25 US areas. The germline gives CDR1 LNHDA, CDR2 SQIVND (reference sequence). The CDR3 totals 17 residues. The ends lost 5 bases at V and 3 bases at J; junction bases unmatched: 8. The sample originates from a study of blood T cell repertoires in COVID-19. Turning to the study itself: Whether acute or convalescent, the COVID-19 samples came from the United States, Italy and Spain.

The TCR comes from a woman in her fifties or sixties who had recovered from COVID-19. The rearrangement uses TRBV19 and TRBJ2-6; the match to TRBD1 covers 9 bases. The specimen sequenced was PBMCs or T cells enriched from blood (not recorded which). DNA of the CDR3: TGTGCCAGTAGTTATTCCGGGACAGGGAGTGGGGCCAACGTCCTGACTTTC. It yields the protein CASSYSGTGSGANVLTF.